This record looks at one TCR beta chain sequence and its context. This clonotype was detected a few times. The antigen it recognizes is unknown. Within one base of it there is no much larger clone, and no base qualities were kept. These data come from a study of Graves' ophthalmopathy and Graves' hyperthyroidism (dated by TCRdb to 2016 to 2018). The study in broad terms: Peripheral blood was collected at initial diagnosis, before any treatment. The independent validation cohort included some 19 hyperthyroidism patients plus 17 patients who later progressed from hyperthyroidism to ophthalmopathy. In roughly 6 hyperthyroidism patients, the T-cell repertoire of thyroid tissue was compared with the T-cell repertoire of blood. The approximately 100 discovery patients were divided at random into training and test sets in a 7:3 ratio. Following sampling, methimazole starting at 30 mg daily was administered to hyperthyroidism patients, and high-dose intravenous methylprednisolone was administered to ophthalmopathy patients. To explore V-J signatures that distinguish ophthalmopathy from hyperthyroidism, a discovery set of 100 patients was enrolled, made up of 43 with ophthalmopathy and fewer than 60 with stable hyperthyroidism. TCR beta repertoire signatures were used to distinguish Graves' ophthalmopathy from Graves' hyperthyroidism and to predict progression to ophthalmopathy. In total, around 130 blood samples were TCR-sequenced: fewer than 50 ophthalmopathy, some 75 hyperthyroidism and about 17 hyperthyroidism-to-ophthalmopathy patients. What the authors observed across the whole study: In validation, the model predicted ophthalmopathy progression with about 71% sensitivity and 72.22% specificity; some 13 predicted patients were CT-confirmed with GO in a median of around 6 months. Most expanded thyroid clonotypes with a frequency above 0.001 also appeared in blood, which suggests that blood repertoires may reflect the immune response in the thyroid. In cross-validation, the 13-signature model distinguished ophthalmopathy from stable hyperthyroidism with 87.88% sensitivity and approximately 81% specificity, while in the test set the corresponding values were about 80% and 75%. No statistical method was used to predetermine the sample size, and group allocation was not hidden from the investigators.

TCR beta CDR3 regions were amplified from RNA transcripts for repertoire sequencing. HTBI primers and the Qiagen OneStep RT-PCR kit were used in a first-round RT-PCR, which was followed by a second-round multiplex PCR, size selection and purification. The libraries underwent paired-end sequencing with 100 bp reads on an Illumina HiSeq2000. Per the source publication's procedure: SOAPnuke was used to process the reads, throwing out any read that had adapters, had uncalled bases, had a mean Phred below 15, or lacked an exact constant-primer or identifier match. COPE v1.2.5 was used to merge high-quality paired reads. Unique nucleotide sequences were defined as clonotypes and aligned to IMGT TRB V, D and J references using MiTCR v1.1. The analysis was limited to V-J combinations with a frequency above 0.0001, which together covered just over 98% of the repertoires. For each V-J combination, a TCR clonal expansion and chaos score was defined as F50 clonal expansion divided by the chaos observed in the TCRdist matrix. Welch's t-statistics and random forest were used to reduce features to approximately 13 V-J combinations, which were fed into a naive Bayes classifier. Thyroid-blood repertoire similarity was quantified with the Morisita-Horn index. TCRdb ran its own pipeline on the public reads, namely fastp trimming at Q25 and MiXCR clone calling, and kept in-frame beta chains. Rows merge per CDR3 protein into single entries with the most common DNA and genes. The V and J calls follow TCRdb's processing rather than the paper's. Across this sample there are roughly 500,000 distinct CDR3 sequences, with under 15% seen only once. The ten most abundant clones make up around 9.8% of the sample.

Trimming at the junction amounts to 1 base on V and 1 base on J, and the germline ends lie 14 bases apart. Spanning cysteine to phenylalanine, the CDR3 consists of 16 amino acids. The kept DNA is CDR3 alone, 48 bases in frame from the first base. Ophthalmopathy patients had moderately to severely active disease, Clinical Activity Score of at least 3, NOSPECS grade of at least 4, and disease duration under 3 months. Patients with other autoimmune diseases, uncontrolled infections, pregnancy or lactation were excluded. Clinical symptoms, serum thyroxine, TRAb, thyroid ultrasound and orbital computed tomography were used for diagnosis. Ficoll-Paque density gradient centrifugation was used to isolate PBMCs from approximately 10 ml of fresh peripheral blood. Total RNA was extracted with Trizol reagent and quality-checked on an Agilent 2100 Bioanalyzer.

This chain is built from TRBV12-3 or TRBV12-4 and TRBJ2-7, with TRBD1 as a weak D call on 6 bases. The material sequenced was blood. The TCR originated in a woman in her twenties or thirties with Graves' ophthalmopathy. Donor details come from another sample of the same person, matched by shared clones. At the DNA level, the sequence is TGTGCCAGCAGTTTAGGGGGGCGCCTAAATTCCTACGAGCAGTACTTC. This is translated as CASSLGGRLNSYEQYF.